The following is a T cell receptor beta chain sequence with its context. The sample originates from a study of blood T cell repertoires in COVID-19. For the study at large: The origin of the acute and convalescent COVID-19 samples was the United States, Italy and Spain. T cells, B-cell-depleted T cells, or PBMCs provided the cDNA or gDNA that served as material.

Original analysis: From reference gene primer amplification, estimates of nucleated cell counts were derived. Sequencing used immunoSEQ multiplex PCR; TCRdb keeps in-frame clones, though not all of them. That table supplies the V and J calls and clone size; D and trimming were determined from the DNA. Of around 700,000 clones listed, 75% to 90% are singletons. The source is a woman younger than 30 with acute or convalescent COVID-19. Sequencing used peripheral blood.

The CDR3 nucleotides are TGTGCCAGCAGTTACTCGGGACAGGGGGGCTATGGCTACACCTTC. Translating it yields CASSYSGQGGYGYTF. The chain has TRBV6-5 and TRBJ1-2; 11 positions match TRBD1. V lost 0 bases to trimming and J lost 4 bases; unmatched junction nucleotides: 1. This CDR3 is built from 15 residues. The germline V gene has CDR1 MNHEY and CDR2 SVGAGI.